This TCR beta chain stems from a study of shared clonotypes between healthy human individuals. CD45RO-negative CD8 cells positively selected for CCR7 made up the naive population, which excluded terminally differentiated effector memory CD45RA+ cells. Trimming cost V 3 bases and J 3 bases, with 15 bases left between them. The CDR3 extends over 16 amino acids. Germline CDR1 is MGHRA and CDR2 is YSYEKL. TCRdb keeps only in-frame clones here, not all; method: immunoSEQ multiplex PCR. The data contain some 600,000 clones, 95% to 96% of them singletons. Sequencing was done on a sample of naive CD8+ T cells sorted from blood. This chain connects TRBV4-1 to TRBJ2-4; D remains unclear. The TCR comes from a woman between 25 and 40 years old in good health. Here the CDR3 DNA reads TGCGCCAGCAGCCATCCCTCCCAGCCGGACAAAAACATTCAGTACTTC. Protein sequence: CASSHPSQPDKNIQYF.